This paragraph covers one TCR beta chain sequence. Its antigen is unidentified. The sample originates from a study of OX40 agonist ivuxolimab in advanced cancers. For the study at large: Patients were dosed with the agonistic anti-OX40 (CD134) antibody ivuxolimab. Every 2 weeks, patients got intravenous ivuxolimab at one of six dose levels (0.01-10 mg/kg). There were three patients with partial responses, one having hepatocellular carcinoma and two cutaneous melanoma. Study results and caveats: Expanded peripheral T cell antigen specificity was not determined.

TCRdb's table, derived via immunoSEQ multiplex PCR, lists solely in-frame clones and lacks some. The sample lists approximately 60,000 clones; 84% were seen once. The V and J ends lost 8 bases and 8 bases respectively, with 18 bases between them. The CDR3 covers 13 residues. Germline values: CDR1 SNHLY, CDR2 FYNNEI. Source: CD4+ or CD8+ T cells sorted from blood, taken in a trial of the OX40 agonist ivuxolimab. This chain connects TRBV2 to TRBJ1-2; a weak D match, TRBD1 (6 bases). The receptor's source is an adult with an advanced solid tumor such as melanoma, head and neck, liver or kidney cancer. The CDR3 DNA is TGTGCCAGCGCCCCATACAGGGTTCGCGGCTACACCTTC. Translated, it gives CASAPYRVRGYTF.